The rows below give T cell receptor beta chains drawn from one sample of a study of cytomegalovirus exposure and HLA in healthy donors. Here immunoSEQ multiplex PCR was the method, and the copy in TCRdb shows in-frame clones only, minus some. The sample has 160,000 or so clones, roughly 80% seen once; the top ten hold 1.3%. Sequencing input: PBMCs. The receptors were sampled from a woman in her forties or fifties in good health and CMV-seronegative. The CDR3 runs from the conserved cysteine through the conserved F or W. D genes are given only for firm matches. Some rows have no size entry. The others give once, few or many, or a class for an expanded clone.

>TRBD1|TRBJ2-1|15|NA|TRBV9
TGTGCCAGCAGCGTAATCGACAGGGGGGGTAATGAGCAGTTCTTC
CASSVIDRGGNEQFF
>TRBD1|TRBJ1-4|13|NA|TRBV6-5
TGTGCCAGCAGTTACTCCTCCAGGGGGCTCCTGTTTTTT
CASSYSSRGLLFF
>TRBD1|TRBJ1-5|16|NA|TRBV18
TGTGCCAGCTCACCTAGGGGGAATGACAGGGACCAGCCCCAGCATTTT
CASSPRGNDRDQPQHF
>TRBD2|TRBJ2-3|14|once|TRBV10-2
TGCGCCAGCAGCCCTAGCGGGGCAACAGATACGCAGTATTTT
CASSPSGATDTQYF
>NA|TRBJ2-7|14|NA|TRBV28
TGTGCCAGCAGGCGGAAGACAGGGCGGGGCGAGCAGTACTTC
CASRRKTGRGEQYF
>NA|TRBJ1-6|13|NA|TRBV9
TGTGCCAGCAGCGTAGGGGGGGGTTCACCCCTCCACTTT
CASSVGGGSPLHF
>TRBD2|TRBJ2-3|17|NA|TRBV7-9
TGTGCCAGCAGCTTCACCCCTGCTAGCGGGTACACAGATACGCAGTATTTT
CASSFTPASGYTDTQYF
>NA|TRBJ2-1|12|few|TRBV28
TGTGCCAGCAGTCCAAGGCCGGCAGGGTTGATCTTC
CASSPRPAGLIF
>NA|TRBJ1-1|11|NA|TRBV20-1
TGCAGTGCTACAGGGTTGAGTGAAGCTTTCTTT
CSATGLSEAFF
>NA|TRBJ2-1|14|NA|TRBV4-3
TGCGCCAGCAGCCGGGGGGGCCCCTACAATGAGCAGTTCTTC
CASSRGGPYNEQFF
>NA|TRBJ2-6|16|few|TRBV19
TGTGCCACCCAGTCCGATCAGGGGACTGGGGCCAACGTCCTGACTTTC
CATQSDQGTGANVLTF
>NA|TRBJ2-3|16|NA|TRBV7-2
TGTGCCAGCAGCTTCCAAGGGGGTCTAAGCACAGATACGCAGTATTTT
CASSFQGGLSTDTQYF
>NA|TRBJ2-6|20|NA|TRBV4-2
TGTGCCAGCAGCCAACTCCAGGGGGCGGGAGGGCCCTCTGGGGCCAACGTCCTGACTTTC
CASSQLQGAGGPSGANVLTF
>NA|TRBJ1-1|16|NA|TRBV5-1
TGCGCCAGCAGCCTGGAGGTTCCGCGGGGGAACACTGAAGCTTTCTTT
CASSLEVPRGNTEAFF
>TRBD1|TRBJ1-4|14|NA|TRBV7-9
TGTGCCAGCAGCTTCACAGGGGCGAATGAAAAACTGTTTTTT
CASSFTGANEKLFF
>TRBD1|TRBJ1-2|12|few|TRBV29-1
TGCAGCGTTCTGGGACAGGGGAATGGCTACACCTTC
CSVLGQGNGYTF
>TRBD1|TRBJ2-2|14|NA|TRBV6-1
TGTGCCAGCAGCGACAGGGGGAATGCGGGGGAGCTGTTTTTT
CASSDRGNAGELFF
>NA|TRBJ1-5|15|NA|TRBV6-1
TGTGCCAGCAGTGAAGGCGCAGGGGGCAATCAGCCCCAGCATTTT
CASSEGAGGNQPQHF
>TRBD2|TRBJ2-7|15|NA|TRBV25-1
TGTGCCAGCATAAGGGTCGGGGGGAACTCCTACGAGCAGTACTTC
CASIRVGGNSYEQYF
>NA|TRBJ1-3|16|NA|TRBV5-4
TGTGCCAGCAGCTTGGCCGAGGCCGCCTCTGGAAACACCATATATTTT
CASSLAEAASGNTIYF
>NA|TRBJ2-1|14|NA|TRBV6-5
TGTGCCACACAGCAGGGGAGCTCCTACAATGAGCAGTTCTTC
CATQQGSSYNEQFF